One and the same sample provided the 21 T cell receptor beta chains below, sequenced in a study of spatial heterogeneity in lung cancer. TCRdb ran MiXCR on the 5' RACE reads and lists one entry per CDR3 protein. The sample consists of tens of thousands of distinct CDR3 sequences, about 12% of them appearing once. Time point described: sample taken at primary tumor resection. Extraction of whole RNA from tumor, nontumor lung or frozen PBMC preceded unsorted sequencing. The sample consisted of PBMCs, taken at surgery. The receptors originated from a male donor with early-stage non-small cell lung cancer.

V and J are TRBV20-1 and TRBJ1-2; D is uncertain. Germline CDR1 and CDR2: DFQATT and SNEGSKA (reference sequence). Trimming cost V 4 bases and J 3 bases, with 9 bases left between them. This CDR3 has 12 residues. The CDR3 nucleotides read TGCAGTGCTATCTCAGGCGACTATGGCTACACCTTC. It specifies CSAISGDYGYTF.

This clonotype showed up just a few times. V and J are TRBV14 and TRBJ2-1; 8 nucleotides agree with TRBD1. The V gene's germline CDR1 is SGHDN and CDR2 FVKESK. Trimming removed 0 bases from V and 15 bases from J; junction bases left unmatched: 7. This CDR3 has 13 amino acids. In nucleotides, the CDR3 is TGTGCCAGCAGCCAAGAACTTTACGGGACAGGGTTCTTC. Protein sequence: CASSQELYGTGFF.

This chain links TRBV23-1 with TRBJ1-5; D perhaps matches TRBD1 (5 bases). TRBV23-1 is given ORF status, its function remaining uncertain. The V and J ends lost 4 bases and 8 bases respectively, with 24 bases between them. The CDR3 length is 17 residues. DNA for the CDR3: TGCGCCAGCAGTCCTATCATGACATCTCCAGGGCCGAAGCCCCAGCATTTT. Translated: CASSPIMTSPGPKPQHF.

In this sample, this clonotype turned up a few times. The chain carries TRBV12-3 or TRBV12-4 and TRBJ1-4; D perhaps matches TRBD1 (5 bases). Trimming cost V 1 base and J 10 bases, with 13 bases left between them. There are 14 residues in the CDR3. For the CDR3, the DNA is TGTGCCAGCAGTTTAGGGGGCGGGTTAGGAAAACTGTTTTTT. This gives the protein CASSLGGGLGKLFF.

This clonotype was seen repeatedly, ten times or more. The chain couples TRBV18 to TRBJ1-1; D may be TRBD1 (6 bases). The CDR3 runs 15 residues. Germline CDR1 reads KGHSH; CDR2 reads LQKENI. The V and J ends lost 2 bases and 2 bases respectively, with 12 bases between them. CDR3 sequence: CASSPGGWPNTEAFF. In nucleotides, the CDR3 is TGTGCCAGCTCACCAGGGGGCTGGCCTAACACTGAAGCTTTCTTT.

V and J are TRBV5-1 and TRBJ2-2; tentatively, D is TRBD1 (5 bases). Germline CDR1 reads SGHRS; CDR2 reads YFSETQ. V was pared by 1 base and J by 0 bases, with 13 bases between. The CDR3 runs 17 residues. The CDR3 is CASSLQGAIANTGELFF. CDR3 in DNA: TGCGCCAGCAGCTTGCAAGGGGCGATCGCGAACACCGGGGAGCTGTTTTTT.

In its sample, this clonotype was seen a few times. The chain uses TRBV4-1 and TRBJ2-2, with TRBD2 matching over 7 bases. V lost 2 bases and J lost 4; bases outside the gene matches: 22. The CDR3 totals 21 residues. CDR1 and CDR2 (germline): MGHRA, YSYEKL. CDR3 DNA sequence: TGCGCCAGCAGCCAAAAATCCAAGAGGCCCAGGCGCGGGAGTTCCACCGGGGAGCTGTTTTTT. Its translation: CASSQKSKRPRRGSSTGELFF.

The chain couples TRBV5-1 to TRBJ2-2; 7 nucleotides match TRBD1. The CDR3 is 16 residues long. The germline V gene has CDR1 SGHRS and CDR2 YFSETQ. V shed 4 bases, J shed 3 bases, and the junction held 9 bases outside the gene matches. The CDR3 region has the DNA TGCGCCAGCAGCGCGACAGGGTTTACCGACACCGGGGAGCTGTTTTTT. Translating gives CASSATGFTDTGELFF. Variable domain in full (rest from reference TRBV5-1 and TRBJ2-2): KAGVTQTPRYLIKTRGQQVTLSCSPISGHRSVSWYQQTPGQGLQFLFEYFSETQRNKGNFPGRFSGRQFSNSRSEMNVSTLELGDSALYLCASSATGFTDTGELFFGEGSRLTVL.

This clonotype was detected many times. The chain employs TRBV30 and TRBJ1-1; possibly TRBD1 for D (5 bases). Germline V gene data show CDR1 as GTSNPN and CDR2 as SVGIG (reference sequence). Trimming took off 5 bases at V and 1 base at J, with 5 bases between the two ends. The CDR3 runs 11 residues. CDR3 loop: CAWQGNTEAFF. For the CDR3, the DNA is TGTGCCTGGCAGGGGAACACTGAAGCTTTCTTT.

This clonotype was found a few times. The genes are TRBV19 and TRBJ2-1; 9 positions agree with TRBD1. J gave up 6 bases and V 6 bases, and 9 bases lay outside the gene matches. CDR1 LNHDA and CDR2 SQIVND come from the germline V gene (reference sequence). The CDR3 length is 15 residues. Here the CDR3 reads CASRTGTGNLNEQFF. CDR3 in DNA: TGTGCCAGTAGGACCGGGACAGGGAATCTCAATGAGCAGTTCTTC.

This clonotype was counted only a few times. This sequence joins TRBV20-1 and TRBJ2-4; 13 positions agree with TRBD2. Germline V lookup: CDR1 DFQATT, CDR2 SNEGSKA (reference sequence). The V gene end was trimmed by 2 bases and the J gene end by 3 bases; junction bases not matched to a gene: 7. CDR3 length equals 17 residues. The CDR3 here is CSARSGLAGRSKNIQYF. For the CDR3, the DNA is TGCAGTGCTAGATCGGGACTAGCGGGAAGGAGCAAAAACATTCAGTACTTC.

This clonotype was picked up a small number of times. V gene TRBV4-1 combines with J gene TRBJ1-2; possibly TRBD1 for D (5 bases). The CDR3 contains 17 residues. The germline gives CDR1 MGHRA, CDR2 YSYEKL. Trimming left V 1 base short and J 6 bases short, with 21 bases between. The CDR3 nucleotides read TGCGCCAGCAGCCAAGCAACAGGCGGGGGTTACCGAAATGGCTACACCTTC. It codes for CASSQATGGGYRNGYTF.

CDR3 protein: CASSVGGSASPGANVLTF. CDR3 in DNA: TGTGCCAGCAGCGTAGGGGGGTCAGCGTCCCCTGGGGCCAACGTCCTGACTTTC. V is TRBV9 and J is TRBJ2-6, with D perhaps matching TRBD1 or TRBD2 (5 bases each). Germline V gene lookup returns CDR1 SGDLS and CDR2 YYNGEE. This CDR3 contains 18 residues. V was trimmed by 0 bases and J by 2 bases, leaving 15 bases between them.

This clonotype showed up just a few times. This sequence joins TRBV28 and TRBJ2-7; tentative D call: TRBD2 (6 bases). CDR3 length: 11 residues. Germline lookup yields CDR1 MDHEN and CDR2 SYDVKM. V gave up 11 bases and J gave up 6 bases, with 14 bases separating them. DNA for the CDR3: TGTGCCGGAAGCGTGGGGGGCGAGCAGTACTTC. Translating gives CAGSVGGEQYF.

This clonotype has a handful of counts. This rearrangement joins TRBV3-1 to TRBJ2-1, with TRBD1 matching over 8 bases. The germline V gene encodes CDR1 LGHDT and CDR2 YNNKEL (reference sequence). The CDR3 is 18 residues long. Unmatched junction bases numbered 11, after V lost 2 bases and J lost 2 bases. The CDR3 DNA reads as TGTGCCAGCAGCCAAAGATTTAAGGAGACAGGGGCCTACAATGAGCAGTTCTTC. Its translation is CASSQRFKETGAYNEQFF.

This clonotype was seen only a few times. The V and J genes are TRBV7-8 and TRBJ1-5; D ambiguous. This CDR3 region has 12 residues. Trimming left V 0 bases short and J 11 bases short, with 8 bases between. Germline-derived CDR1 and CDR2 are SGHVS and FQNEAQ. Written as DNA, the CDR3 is TGTGCCAGCAGCTTAGCGACGGGGTCCCAGCATTTT. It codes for CASSLATGSQHF.

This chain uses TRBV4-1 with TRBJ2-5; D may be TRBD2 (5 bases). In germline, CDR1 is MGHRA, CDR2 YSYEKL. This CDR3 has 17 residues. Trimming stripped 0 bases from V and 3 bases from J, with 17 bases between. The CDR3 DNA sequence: TGCGCCAGCAGCCAAGAACCCCCCCGGGGTGGGAAAGAGACCCAGTACTTC. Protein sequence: CASSQEPPRGGKETQYF.

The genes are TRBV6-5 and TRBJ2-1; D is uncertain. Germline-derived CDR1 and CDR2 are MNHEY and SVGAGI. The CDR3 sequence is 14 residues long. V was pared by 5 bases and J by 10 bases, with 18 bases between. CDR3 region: CASSRLGSVEEQFF. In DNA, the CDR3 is TGTGCCAGCAGTCGTCTCGGGTCTGTGGAAGAGCAGTTCTTC.

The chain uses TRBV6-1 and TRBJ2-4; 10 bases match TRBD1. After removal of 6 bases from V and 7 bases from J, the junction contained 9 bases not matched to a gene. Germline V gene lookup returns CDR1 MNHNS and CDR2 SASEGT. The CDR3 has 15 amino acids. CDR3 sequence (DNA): TGTGCCAGCAGGGACCGGGACAGGGGATCGAACATTCAGTACTTC. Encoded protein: CASRDRDRGSNIQYF.

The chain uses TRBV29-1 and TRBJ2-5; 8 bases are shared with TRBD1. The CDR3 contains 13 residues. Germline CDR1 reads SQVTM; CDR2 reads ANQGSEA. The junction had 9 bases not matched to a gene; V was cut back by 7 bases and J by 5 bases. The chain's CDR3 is CSAKAGGEETQYF. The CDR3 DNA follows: TGCAGCGCGAAGGCAGGGGGCGAGGAGACCCAGTACTTC.

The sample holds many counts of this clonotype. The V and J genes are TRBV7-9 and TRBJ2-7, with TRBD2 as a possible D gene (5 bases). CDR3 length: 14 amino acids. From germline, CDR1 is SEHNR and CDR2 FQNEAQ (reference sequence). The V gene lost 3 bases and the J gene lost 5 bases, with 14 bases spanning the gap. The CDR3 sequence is CASSLGGLGNEQYF. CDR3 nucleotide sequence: TGTGCCAGCAGCTTGGGCGGGCTCGGCAACGAGCAGTACTTC.